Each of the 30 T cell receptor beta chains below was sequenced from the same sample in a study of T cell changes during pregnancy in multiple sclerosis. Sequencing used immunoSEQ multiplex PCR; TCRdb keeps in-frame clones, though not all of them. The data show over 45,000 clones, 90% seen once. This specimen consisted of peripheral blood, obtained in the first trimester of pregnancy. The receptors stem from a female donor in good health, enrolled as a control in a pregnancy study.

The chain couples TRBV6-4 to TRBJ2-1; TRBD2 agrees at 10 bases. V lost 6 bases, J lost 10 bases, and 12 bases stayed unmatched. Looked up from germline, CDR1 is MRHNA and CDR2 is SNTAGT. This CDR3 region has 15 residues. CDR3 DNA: TGTGCCAGCAGATCCCCTAGCGGGAGTTTTAGGGAGCAGTTCTTC. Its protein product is CASRSPSGSFREQFF.

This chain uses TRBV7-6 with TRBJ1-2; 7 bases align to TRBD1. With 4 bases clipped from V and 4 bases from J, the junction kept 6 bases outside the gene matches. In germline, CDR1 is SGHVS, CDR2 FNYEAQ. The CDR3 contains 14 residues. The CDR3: CASSSAGQVYGYTF. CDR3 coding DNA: TGTGCCAGCAGCTCCGCCGGACAGGTCTATGGCTACACCTTC.

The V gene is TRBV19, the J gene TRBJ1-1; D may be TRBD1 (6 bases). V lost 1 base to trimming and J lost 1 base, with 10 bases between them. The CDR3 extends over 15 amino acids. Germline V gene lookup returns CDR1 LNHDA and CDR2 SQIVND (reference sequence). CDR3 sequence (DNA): TGTGCCAGTAGTATAGGCGGCAGGGGGAACACTGAAGCTTTCTTT. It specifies CASSIGGRGNTEAFF. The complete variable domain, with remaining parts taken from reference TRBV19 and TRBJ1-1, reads DGGITQSPKYLFRKEGQNVTLSCEQNLNHDAMYWYRQDPGQGLRLIYYSQIVNDFQKGDIAEGYSVSREKKESFPLTVTSAQKNPTAFYLCASSIGGRGNTEAFFGQGTRLTVV.

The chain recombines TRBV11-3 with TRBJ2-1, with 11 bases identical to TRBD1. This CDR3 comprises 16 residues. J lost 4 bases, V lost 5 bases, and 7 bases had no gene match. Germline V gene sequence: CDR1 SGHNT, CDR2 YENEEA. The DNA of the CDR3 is TGTGCCAGCAGCCAGACCTGGGACAGGGGGTACAATGAGCAGTTCTTC. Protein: CASSQTWDRGYNEQFF.

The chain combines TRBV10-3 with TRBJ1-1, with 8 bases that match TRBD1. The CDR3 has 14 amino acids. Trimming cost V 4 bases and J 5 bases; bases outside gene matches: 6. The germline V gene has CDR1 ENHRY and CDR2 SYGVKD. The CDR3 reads CAISAGQGGTEAFF. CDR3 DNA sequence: TGTGCCATCAGTGCTGGACAGGGTGGGACTGAAGCTTTCTTT.

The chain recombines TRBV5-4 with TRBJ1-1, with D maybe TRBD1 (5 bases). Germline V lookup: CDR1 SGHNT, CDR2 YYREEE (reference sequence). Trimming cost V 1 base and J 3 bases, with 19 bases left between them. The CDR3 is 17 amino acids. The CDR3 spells CASSLPWTLRGDTEAFF. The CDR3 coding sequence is TGTGCCAGCAGCTTGCCTTGGACCCTACGGGGGGACACTGAAGCTTTCTTT.

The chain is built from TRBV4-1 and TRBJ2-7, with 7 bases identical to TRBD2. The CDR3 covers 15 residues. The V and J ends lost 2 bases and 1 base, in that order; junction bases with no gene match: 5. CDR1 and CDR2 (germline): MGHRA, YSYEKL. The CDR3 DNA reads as TGCGCCAGCAGCCAAATCGCGGGGGTTTCCTACGAGCAGTACTTC. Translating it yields CASSQIAGVSYEQYF.

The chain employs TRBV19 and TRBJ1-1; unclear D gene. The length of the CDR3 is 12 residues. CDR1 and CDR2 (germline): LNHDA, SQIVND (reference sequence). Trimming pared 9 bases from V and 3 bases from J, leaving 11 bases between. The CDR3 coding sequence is TGTGCCAGCCGACCGGGAGACACTGAAGCTTTCTTT. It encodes CASRPGDTEAFF.

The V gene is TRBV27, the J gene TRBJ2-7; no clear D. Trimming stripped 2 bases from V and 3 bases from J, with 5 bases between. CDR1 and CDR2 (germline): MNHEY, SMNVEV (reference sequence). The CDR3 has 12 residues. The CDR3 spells CASSLPSYEQYF. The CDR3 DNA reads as TGTGCCAGCAGTTTACCTAGCTACGAGCAGTACTTC.

The CDR3 loop is CASSRSGTSGSYEQYF. In DNA, the CDR3 is TGTGCCAGCAGCCGATCCGGGACTAGCGGATCCTACGAGCAGTACTTC. The chain recombines TRBV4-2 with TRBJ2-7; 11 positions agree with TRBD2. V lost 4 bases and J lost 1; bases outside the gene matches: 6. This CDR3 spans 16 amino acids. Germline V gene lookup returns CDR1 LGHNA and CDR2 YNFKEQ.

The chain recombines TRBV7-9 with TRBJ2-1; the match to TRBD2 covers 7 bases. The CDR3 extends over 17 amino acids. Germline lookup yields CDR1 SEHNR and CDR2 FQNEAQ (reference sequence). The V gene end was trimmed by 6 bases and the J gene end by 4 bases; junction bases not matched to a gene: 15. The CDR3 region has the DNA TGTGCCAGCAGTCCACGACTAGCCCAGACCGCATACAATGAGCAGTTCTTC. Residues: CASSPRLAQTAYNEQFF.

The CDR3: CAIKTGTDYEQYF. CDR3 sequence (DNA): TGTGCCATCAAAACAGGGACAGACTACGAGCAGTACTTC. The J gene is TRBJ2-7, the V gene TRBV10-3; 7 positions agree with TRBD1. Germline CDR1 ENHRY, CDR2 SYGVKD. CDR3 length: 13 residues. Unmatched junction bases numbered 6, after V lost 7 bases and J lost 3 bases.

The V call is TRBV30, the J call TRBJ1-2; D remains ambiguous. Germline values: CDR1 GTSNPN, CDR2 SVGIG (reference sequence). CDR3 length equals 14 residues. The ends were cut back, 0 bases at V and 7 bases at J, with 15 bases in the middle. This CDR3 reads CAWSVRVGVGGYTF. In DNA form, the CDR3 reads TGTGCCTGGAGTGTACGGGTCGGGGTAGGTGGCTACACCTTC. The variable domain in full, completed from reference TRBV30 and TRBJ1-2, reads SQTIHQWPATLVQPVGSPLSLECTVEGTSNPNLYWYRQAAGRGLQLLFYSVGIGQISSEVPQNLSASRPQDRQFILSSKKLLLSDSGFYLCAWSVRVGVGGYTFGSGTRLTVV.

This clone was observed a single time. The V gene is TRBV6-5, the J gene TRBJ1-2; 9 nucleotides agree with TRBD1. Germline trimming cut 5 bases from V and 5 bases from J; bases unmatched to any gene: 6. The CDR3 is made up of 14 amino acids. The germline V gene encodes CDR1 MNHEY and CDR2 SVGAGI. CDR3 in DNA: TGTGCCAGCAGTATTCAACAGGGGGCTTATGGCTACACCTTC. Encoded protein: CASSIQQGAYGYTF.

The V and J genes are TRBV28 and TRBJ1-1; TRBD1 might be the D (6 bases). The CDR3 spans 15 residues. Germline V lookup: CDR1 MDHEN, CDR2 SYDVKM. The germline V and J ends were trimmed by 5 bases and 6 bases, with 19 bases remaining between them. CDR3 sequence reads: CASSHHQGPLAEAFF. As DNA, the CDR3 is TGTGCCAGCAGTCATCACCAGGGGCCCCTCGCTGAAGCTTTCTTT.

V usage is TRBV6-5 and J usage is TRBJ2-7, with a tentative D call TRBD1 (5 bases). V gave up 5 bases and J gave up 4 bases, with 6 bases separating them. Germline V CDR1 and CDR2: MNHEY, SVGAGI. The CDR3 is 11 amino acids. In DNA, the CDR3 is TGTGCCAGCAGTGGACAATACGAGCAGTACTTC. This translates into CASSGQYEQYF.

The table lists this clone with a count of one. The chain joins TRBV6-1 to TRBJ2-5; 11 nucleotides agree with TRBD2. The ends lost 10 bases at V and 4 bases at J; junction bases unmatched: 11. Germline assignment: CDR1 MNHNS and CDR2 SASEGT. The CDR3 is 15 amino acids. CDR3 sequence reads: CATRLAGKSRETQYF. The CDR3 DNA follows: TGTGCCACCAGACTAGCGGGGAAATCCAGAGAGACCCAGTACTTC.

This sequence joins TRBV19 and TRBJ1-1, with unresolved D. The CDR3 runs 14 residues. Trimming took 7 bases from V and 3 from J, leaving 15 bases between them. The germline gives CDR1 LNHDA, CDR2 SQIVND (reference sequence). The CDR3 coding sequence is TGTGCCAGTACTCCCGAGGGCCTTCACACTGAAGCTTTCTTT. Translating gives CASTPEGLHTEAFF.

DNA for the CDR3: TGCGCCAGCAGGGGAGTCACCGGGGAGCTGTTTTTT. It codes for CASRGVTGELFF. The chain recombines TRBV5-1 with TRBJ2-2; D is possibly TRBD2 (5 bases). CDR3 length: 12 amino acids. CDR1 is SGHRS, CDR2 YFSETQ, per germline. V was shortened by 5 bases and J by 4 bases, with 6 bases between the two germline ends.

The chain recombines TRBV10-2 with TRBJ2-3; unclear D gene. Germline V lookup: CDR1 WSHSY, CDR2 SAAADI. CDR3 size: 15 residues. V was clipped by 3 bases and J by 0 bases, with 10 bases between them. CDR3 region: CASSDRRTSTDTQYF. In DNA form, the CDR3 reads TGCGCCAGCAGTGACCGAAGAACTAGCACAGATACGCAGTATTTT.

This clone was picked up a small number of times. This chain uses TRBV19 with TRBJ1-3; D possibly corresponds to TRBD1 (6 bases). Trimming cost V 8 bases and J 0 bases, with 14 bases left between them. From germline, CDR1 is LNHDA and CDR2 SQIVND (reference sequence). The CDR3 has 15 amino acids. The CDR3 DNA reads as TGTGCCAGTGCGTTTGACAGGAGCTCTGGAAACACCATATATTTT. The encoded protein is CASAFDRSSGNTIYF.

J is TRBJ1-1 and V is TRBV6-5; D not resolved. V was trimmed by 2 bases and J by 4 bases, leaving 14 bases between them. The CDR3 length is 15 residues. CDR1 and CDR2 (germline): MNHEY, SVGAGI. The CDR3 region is CASSYIATGGTEAFF. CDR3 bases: TGTGCCAGCAGTTACATAGCTACTGGAGGCACTGAAGCTTTCTTT.

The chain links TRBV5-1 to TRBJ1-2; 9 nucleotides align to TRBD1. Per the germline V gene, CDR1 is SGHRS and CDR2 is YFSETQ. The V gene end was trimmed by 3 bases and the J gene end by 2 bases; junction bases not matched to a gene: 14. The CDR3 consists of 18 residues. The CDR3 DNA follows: TGCGCCAGCAGCTCTCCAACCTGGGACAGGGCAGACAACTATGGCTACACCTTC. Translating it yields CASSSPTWDRADNYGYTF.

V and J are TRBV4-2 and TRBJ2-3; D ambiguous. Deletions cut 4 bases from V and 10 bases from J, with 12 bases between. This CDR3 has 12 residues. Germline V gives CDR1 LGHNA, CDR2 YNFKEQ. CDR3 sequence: CASSPLRGAQYF. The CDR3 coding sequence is TGTGCCAGCAGCCCACTAAGAGGTGCGCAGTATTTT.

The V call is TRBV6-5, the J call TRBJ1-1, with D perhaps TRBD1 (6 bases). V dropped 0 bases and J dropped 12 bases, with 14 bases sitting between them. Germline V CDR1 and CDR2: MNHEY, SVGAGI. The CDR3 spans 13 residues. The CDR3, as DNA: TGTGCCAGCAGTTACTCTGTGACAGGACTTCCTTTCTTT. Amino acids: CASSYSVTGLPFF.

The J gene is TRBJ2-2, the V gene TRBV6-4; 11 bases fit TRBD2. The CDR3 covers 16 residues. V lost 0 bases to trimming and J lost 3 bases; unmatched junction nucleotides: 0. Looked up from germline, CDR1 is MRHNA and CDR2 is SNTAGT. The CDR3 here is CASSDSTSGDTGELFF. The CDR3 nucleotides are TGTGCCAGCAGTGACTCGACTAGCGGGGACACCGGGGAGCTGTTTTTT.

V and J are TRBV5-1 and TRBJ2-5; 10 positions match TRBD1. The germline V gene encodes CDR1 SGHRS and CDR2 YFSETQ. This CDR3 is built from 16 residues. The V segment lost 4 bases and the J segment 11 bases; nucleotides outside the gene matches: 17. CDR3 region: CASSPAPGQGMSEQYF. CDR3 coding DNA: TGCGCCAGCAGCCCCGCCCCGGGACAGGGGATGTCAGAGCAGTACTTC.

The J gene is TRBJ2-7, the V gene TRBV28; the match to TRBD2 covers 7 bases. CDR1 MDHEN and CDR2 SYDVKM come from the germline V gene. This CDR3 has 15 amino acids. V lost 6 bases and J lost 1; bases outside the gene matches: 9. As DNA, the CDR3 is TGTGCCAGCAGGGGGGGGGACTACAATTCCTACGAGCAGTACTTC. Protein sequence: CASRGGDYNSYEQYF.

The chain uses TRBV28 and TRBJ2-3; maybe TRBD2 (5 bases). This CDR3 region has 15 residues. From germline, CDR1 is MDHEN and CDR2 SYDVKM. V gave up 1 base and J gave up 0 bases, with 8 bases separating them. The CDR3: CASSLFAGSTDTQYF. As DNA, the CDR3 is TGTGCCAGCAGTTTATTTGCGGGTAGCACAGATACGCAGTATTTT. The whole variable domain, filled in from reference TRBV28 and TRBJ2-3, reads DVKVTQSSRYLVKRTGEKVFLECVQDMDHENMFWYRQDPGLGLRLIYFSYDVKMKEKGDIPEGYSVSREKKERFSLILESASTNQTSMYLCASSLFAGSTDTQYFGPGTRLTVL.

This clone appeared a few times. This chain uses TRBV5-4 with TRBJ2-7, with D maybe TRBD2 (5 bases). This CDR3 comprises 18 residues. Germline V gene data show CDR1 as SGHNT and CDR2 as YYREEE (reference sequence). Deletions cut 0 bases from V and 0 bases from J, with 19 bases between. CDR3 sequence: CASSLVPFGGSSSYEQYF. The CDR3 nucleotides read TGTGCCAGCAGCTTGGTCCCTTTTGGAGGAAGCAGCTCCTACGAGCAGTACTTC.